The sequence of this TCR beta chain was determined in a study of CD8+ T cells in alopecia areata. Study details: Patients received oral tofacitinib, 5 to 10 mg twice daily, for moderate-to-severe alopecia areata. Study findings and constraints: Scalp sample data also include resident alphabeta T cells from normal skin. Clonality exceeded that of normal scalp in lesional scalp, most notably in alopecia totalis/universalis. Although TCR sharing was seen in mice, sharing across patients was less clear, possibly for HLA-related reasons.

TCR sequencing used cDNA made by reverse transcription of extracted RNA. The data were produced by immunoSEQ multiplex PCR, yet TCRdb's version contains in-frame clones alone and is incomplete. The data hold 150,000 to 200,000 clones, with around three fifths observed a single time. Specified treatment: oral pan-JAK inhibitor, 5-10 mg twice daily. The CDR3 contains 12 residues. CDR1 and CDR2 (germline): GTSNPN, SVGIG (reference sequence). Trimming cost V 4 bases and J 5 bases; bases outside gene matches: 1. About this clone itself: Its cognate antigen is unknown.

The starting material was CD4+ T cells sorted from blood, obtained at week 4, from a patient treated with tofacitinib. This sequence originates from a human donor with alopecia areata. The chain combines TRBV30 with TRBJ2-1; TRBD2 matches at 8 bases. The CDR3 nucleotides are TGTGCCTGGACTAGCGGGCACAATGAGCAGTTCTTC. The encoded protein is CAWTSGHNEQFF.